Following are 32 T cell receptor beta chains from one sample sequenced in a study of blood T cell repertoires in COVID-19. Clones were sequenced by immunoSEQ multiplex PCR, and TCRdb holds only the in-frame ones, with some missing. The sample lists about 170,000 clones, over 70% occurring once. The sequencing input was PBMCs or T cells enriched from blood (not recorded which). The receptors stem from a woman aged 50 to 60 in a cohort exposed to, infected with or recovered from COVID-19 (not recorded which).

The CDR3 nucleotides read TGTGCCAGCAGCCAGGGCCACACAGATACGCAGTATTTT. Its translation is CASSQGHTDTQYF. The chain carries TRBV5-4 and TRBJ2-3; D possibly corresponds to TRBD1 (5 bases). Trimming removed 4 bases from V and 2 bases from J, with 8 bases in between. This CDR3 is built from 13 residues. Germline V lookup: CDR1 SGHNT, CDR2 YYREEE (reference sequence).

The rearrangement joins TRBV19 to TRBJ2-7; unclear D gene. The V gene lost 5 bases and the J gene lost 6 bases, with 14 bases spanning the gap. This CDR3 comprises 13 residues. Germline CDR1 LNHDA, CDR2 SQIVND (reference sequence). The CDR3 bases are TGTGCCAGTAGTCCTCGCCAATTGGCCGAGCAGTACTTC. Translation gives CASSPRQLAEQYF. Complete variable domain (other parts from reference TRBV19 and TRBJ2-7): DGGITQSPKYLFRKEGQNVTLSCEQNLNHDAMYWYRQDPGQGLRLIYYSQIVNDFQKGDIAEGYSVSREKKESFPLTVTSAQKNPTAFYLCASSPRQLAEQYFGPGTRLTVT.

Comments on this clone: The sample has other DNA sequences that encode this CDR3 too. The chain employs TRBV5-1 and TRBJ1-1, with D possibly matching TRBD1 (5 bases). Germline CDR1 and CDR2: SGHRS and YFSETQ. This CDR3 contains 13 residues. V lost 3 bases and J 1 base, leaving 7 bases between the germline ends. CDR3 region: CASSYTGNTEAFF. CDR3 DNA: TGCGCCAGCAGCTACACAGGGAACACTGAAGCTTTCTTT.

In nucleotides, the CDR3 is TGTGCCAGCAGCTTCGGCGGGGTAGGAAACACCATATATTTT. Protein product: CASSFGGVGNTIYF. J is TRBJ1-3 and V is TRBV7-9; D is unclear. Germline V gene lookup returns CDR1 SEHNR and CDR2 FQNEAQ (reference sequence). CDR3 length equals 14 residues. V lost 3 bases and J lost 4, with 10 bases in between.

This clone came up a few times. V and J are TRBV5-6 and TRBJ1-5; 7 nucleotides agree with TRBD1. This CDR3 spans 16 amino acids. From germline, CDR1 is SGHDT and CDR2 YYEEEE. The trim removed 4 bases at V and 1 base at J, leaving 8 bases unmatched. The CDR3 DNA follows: TGTGCCAGCAGCGGCCGGACAGGATCGAGCAATCAGCCCCAGCATTTT. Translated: CASSGRTGSSNQPQHF.

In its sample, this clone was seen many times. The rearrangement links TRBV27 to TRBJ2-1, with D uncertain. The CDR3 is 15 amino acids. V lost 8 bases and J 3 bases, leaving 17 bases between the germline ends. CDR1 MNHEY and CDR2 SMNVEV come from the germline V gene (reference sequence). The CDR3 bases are TGTGCCAGCGAAGAGGATGGAAGTGGCTACAATGAGCAGTTCTTC. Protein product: CASEEDGSGYNEQFF.

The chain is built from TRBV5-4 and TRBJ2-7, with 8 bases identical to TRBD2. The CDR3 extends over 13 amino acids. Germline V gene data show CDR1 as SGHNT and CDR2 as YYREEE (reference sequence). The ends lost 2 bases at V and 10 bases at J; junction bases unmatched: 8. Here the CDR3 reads CASSFAETSDQYF. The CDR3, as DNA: TGTGCCAGCAGCTTCGCCGAGACTAGCGATCAGTACTTC.

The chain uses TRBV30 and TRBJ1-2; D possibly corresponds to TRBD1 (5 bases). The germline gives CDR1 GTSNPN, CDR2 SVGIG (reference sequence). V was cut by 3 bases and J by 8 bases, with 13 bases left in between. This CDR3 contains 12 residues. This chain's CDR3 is CAWRAGLGGYTF. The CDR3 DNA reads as TGTGCCTGGAGGGCAGGGTTGGGCGGCTACACCTTC.

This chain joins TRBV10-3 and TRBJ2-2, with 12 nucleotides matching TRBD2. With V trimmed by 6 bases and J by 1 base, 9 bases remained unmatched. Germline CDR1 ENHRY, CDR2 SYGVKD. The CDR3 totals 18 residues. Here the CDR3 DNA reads TGTGCCATCAGAAAGGGACTAGCGGGCAATAAGAACACCGGGGAGCTGTTTTTT. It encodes CAIRKGLAGNKNTGELFF.

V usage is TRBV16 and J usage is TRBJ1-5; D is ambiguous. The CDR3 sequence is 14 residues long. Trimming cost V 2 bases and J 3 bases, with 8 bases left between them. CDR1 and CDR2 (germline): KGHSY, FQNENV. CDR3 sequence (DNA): TGTGCCAGCAGCCAAGGGCAGTTCAATCAGCCCCAGCATTTT. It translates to CASSQGQFNQPQHF.

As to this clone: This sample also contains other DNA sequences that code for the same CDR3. This CDR3 reads CATSDSRQGNTEAFF. The CDR3 nucleotides are TGTGCCACCAGTGACTCACGACAGGGAAACACTGAAGCTTTCTTT. V is TRBV24-1 and J is TRBJ1-1; 7 bases map to TRBD1. CDR1 and CDR2 from the germline V gene are KGHDR and SFDVKD. J gave up 2 bases and V 4 bases, and 6 bases lay outside the gene matches. CDR3 length: 15 residues.

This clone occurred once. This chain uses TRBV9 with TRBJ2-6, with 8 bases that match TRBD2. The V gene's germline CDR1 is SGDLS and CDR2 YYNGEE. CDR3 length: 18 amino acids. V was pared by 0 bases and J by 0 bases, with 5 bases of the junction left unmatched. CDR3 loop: CASSVAGLEPSGANVLTF. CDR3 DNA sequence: TGTGCCAGCAGCGTAGCGGGACTAGAACCCTCTGGGGCCAACGTCCTGACTTTC.

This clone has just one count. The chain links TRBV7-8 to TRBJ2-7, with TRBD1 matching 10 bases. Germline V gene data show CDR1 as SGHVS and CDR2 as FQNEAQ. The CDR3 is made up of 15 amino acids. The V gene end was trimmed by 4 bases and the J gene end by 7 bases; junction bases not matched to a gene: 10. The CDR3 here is CASSSPGQGSREQYF. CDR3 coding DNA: TGTGCCAGCAGCTCCCCGGGACAGGGGAGCAGGGAGCAGTACTTC.

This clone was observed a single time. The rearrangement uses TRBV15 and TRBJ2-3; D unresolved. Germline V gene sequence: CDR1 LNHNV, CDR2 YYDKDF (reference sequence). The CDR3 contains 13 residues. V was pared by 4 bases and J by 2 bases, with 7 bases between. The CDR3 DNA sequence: TGTGCCACCAGCATGAGCCTCACAGATACGCAGTATTTT. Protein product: CATSMSLTDTQYF.

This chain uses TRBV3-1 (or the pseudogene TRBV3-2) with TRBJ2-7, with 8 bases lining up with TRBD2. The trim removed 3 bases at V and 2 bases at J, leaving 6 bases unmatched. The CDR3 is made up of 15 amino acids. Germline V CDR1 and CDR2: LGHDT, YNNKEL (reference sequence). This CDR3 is CASSQRGGPTYEQYF. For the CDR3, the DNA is TGTGCCAGCAGCCAGCGCGGGGGGCCGACCTACGAGCAGTACTTC.

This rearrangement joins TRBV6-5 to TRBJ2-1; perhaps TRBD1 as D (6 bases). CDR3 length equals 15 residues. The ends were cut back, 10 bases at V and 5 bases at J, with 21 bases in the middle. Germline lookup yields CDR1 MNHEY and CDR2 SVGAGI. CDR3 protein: CATRGGTGINNEQFF. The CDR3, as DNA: TGTGCCACCAGAGGGGGAACGGGGATAAACAATGAGCAGTTCTTC.

The CDR3 spells CASSLVRGGYGYTF. The CDR3 bases are TGTGCCAGCAGCTTGGTTAGGGGCGGCTATGGCTACACCTTC. This chain links TRBV5-4 with TRBJ1-2; D perhaps matches TRBD1 (5 bases). Germline assignment: CDR1 SGHNT and CDR2 YYREEE (reference sequence). Trimming shortened V by 0 bases and J by 4 bases, and 10 bases separated the two germline ends. The CDR3 extends over 14 amino acids. Looking up the rest from reference TRBV5-4 and TRBJ1-2 gives the full variable domain: ETGVTQSPTHLIKTRGQQVTLRCSSQSGHNTVSWYQQALGQGPQFIFQYYREEENGRGNFPPRFSGLQFPNYSSELNVNALELDDSALYLCASSLVRGGYGYTFGSGTRLTVV.

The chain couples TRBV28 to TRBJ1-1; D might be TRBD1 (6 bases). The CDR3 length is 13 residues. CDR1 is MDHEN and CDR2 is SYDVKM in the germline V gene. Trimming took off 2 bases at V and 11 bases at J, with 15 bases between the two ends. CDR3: CASSLQGTGLAFF. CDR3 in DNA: TGTGCCAGCAGTTTACAGGGCACAGGGCTGGCTTTCTTT.

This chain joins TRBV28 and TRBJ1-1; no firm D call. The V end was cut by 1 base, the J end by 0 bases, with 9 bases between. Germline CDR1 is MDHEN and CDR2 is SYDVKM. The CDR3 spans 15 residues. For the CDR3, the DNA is TGTGCCAGCAGTTTATCGCGGGCTATGAACACTGAAGCTTTCTTT. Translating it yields CASSLSRAMNTEAFF. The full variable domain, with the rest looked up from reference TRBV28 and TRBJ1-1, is DVKVTQSSRYLVKRTGEKVFLECVQDMDHENMFWYRQDPGLGLRLIYFSYDVKMKEKGDIPEGYSVSREKKERFSLILESASTNQTSMYLCASSLSRAMNTEAFFGQGTRLTVV.

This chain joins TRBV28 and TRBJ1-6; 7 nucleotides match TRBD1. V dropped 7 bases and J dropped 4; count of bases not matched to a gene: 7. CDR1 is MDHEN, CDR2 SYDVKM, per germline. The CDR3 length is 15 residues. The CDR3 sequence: CASNPGQRYNSPLHF. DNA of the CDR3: TGTGCCAGCAACCCGGGACAGCGATATAATTCACCCCTCCACTTT.

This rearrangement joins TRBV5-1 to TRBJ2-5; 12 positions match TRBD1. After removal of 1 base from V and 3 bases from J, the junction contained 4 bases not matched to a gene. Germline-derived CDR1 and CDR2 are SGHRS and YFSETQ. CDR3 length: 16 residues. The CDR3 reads CASSLFGTGGEETQYF. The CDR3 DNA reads TGCGCCAGCAGCTTGTTTGGGACAGGGGGCGAAGAGACCCAGTACTTC. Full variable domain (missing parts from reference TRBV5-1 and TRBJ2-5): KAGVTQTPRYLIKTRGQQVTLSCSPISGHRSVSWYQQTPGQGLQFLFEYFSETQRNKGNFPGRFSGRQFSNSRSEMNVSTLELGDSALYLCASSLFGTGGEETQYFGPGTRLLVL.

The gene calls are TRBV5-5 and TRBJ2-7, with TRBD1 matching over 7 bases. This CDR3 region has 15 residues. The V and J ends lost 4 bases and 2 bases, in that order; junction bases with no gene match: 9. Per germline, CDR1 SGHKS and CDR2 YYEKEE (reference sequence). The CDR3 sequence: CASSPEWDRTYEQYF. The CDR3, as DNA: TGTGCCAGCAGCCCCGAATGGGACAGAACCTACGAGCAGTACTTC.

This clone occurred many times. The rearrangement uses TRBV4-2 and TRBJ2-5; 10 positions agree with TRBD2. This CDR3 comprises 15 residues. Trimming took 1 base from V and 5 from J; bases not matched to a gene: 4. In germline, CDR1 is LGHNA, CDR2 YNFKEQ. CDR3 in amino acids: CASSQAAGGHETQYF. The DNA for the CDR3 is TGTGCCAGCAGCCAAGCAGCGGGAGGGCACGAGACCCAGTACTTC.

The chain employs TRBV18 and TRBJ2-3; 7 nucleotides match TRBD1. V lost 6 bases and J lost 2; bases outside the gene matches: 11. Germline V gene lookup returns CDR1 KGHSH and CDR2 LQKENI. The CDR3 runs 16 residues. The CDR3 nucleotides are TGTGCCAGCTCCCAACGGAATGGACAGGACACAGATACGCAGTATTTT. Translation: CASSQRNGQDTDTQYF. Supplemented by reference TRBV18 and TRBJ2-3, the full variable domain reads NAGVMQNPRHLVRRRGQEARLRCSPMKGHSHVYWYRQLPEEGLKFMVYLQKENIIDESGMPKERFSAEFPKEGPSILRIQQVVRGDSAAYFCASSQRNGQDTDTQYFGPGTRLTVL.

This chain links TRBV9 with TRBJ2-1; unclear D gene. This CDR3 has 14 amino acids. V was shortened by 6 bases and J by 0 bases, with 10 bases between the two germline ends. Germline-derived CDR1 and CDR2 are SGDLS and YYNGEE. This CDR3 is CASTLEASYNEQFF. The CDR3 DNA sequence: TGTGCCAGCACCCTCGAGGCCTCCTACAATGAGCAGTTCTTC.

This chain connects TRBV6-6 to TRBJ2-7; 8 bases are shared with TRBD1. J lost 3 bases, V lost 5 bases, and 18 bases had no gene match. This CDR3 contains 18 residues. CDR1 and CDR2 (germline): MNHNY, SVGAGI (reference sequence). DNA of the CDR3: TGTGCCAGCAGTCCTCACACCCGCCGGACAGGGACCAACTACGAGCAGTACTTC. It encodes CASSPHTRRTGTNYEQYF.

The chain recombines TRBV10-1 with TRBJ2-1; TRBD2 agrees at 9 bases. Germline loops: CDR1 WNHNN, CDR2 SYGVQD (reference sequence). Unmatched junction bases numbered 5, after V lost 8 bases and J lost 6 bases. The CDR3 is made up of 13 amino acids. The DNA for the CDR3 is TGCGCCAGCGGGACTAGCCAAAGCAATGAGCAGTTCTTC. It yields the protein CASGTSQSNEQFF.

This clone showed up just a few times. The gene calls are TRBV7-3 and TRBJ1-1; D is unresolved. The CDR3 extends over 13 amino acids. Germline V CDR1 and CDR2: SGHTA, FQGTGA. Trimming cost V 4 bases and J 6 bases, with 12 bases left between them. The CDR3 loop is CASSSFVQSEAFF. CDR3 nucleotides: TGTGCCAGCAGCTCCTTTGTTCAGTCTGAAGCTTTCTTT.

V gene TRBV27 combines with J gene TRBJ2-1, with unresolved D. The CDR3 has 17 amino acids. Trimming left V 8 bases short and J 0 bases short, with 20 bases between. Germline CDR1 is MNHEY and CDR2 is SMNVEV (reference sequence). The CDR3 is CASLRGRSQNSYNEQFF. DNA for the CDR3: TGTGCCAGCCTTCGAGGAAGGTCGCAAAACTCCTACAATGAGCAGTTCTTC.

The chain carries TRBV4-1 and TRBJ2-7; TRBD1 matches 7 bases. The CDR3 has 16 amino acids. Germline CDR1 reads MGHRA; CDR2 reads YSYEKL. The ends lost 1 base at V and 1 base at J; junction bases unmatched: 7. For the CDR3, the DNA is TGCGCCAGCAGCCAAGGGACCGGGACAGCATCCTACGAGCAGTACTTC. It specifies CASSQGTGTASYEQYF.

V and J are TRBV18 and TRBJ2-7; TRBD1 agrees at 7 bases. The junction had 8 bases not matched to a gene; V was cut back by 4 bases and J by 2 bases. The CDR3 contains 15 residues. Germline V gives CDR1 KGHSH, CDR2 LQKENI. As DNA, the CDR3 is TGTGCCAGCTCACTCGGGACAGAGGTCACCTACGAGCAGTACTTC. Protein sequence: CASSLGTEVTYEQYF.

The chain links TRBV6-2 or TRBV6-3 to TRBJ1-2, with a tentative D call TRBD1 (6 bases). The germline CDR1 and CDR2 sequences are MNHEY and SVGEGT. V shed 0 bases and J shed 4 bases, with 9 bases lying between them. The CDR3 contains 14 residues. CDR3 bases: TGTGCCAGCAGTTACTCGTCGACAGGCTATGGCTACACCTTC. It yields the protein CASSYSSTGYGYTF.